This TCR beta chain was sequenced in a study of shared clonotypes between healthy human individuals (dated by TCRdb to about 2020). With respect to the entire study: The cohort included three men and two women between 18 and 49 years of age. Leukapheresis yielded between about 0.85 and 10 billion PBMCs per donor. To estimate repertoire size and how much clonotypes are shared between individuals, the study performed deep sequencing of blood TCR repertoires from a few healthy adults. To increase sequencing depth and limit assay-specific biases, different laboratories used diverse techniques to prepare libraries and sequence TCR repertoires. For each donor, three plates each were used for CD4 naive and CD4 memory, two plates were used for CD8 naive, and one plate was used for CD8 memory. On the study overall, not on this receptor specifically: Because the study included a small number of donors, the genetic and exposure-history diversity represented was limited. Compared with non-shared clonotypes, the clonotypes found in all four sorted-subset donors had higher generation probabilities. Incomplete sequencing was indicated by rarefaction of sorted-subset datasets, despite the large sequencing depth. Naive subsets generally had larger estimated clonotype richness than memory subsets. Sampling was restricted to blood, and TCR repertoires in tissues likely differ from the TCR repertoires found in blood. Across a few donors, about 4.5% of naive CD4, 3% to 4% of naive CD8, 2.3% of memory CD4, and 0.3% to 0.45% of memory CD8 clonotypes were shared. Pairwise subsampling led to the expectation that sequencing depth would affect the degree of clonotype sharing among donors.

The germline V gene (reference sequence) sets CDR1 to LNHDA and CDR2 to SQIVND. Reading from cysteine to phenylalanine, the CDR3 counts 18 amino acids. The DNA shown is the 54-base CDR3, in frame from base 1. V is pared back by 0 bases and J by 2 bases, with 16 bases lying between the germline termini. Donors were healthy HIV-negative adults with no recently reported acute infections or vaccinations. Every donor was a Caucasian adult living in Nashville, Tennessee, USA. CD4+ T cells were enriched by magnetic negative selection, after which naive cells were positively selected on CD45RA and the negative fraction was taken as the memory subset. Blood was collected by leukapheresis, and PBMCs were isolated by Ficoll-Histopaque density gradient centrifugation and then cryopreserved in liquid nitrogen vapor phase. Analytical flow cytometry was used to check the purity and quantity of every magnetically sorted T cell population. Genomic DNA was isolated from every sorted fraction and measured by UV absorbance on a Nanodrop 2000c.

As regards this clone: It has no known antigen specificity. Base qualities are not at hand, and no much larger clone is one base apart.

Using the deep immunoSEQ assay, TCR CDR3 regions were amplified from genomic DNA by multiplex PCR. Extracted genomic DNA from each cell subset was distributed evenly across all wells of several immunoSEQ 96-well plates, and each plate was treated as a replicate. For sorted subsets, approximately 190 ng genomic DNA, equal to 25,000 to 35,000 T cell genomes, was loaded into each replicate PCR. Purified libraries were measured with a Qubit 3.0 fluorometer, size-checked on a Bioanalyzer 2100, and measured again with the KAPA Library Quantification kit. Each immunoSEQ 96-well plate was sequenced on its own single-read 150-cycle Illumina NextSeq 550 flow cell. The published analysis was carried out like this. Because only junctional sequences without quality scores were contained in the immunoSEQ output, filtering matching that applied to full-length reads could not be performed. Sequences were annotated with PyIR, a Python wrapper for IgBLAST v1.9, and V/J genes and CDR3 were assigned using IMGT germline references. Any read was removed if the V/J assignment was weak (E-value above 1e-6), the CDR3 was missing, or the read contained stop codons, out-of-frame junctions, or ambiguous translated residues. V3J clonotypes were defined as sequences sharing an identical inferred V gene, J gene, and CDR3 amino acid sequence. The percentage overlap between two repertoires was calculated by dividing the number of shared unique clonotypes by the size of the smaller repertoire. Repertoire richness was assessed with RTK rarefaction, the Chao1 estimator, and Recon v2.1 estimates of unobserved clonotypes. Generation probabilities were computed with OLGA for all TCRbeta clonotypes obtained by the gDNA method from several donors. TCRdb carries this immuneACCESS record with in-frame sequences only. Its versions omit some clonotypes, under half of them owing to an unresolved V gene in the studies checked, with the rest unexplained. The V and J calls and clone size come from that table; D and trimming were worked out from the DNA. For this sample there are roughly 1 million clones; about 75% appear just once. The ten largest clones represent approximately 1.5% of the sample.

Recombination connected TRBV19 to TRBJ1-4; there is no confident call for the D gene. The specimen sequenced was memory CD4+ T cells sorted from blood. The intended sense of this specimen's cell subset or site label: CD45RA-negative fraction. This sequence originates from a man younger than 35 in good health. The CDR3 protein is CASSIDGGRRPTNEKLFF. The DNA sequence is TGTGCCAGTAGTATAGATGGAGGACGGAGGCCCACTAATGAAAAACTGTTTTTT. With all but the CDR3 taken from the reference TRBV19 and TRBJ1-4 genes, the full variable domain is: DGGITQSPKYLFRKEGQNVTLSCEQNLNHDAMYWYRQDPGQGLRLIYYSQIVNDFQKGDIAEGYSVSREKKESFPLTVTSAQKNPTAFYLCASSIDGGRRPTNEKLFFGSGTQLSVL.